Listed below are T cell receptor beta chains from one sample, sequenced in a study of cytomegalovirus exposure and HLA in healthy donors. TCRdb keeps only in-frame clones here, not all; method: immunoSEQ multiplex PCR. Seen here are around 110,000 clones, about 86% observed once, and the top ten hold roughly 3.9%. The sample comprised PBMCs. These receptors were taken from a woman younger than 45 in good health and CMV-seronegative. Each CDR3 is given with its conserved first and last residue. Fields, in order: V gene, clone size, CDR3 protein. Size is omitted from some rows. Given values are once, few, many or a class for expanded clones.

>TRBV7-2|once
CASTWGGSGTDTQYF
>TRBV19|once
CASNPGQGRGYTF
>TRBV4-3|once
CASSSLVGTGDYEQYF
>TRBV19|NA
CASRPLQGRGTEAFF
>TRBV18|NA
CASSYSADNEQFF
>TRBV6-1|NA
CASSFKTDSYEQYF
>TRBV27|few
CASTRSAGYSYEQYF
>TRBV28|few
CASSSGLSSLTDTQYF
>TRBV5-6|NA
CASSLGQGDEQYF
>TRBV19|NA
CASSPSSVVSKLFF
>TRBV10-1|NA
CASSESSPFATQYF
>TRBV29-1|NA
CSAMNTEAFF
>TRBV19|NA
CASRLTSGSMNEQYF
>TRBV21-1|NA
CASRLPENSPLHF
>TRBV7-2|NA
CASSGTGVGLFF
>TRBV4-3|NA
CASSQVLAGIYNEQFF
>TRBV7-6|once
CASSLMIAVDEQYF
>TRBV28|NA
CASSVPDRDNEQYF
>TRBV5-1|NA
CASSYGGNSYEQYF
>TRBV13|NA
CASSFEREGHDEQFF
>TRBV6-1|NA
CASSSAVSGNTIYF
>TRBV5-1|few
CASSVYSGTGATDTQYF
>TRBV11-1|NA
CASSSSIRTVAGELFF
>TRBV20-1|NA
CSPTSNEQFF
>TRBV27|NA
CASSLLGFGLAGGNEQFF
>TRBV5-4|NA
CASSLGLAGGYNEQFF
>TRBV7-9|NA
CASSLVAGGPQEQFF
>TRBV7-2|NA
CASSKTGDNSPLHF
>TRBV2|NA
CASSEAPTEGNQPQHF
>TRBV7-9|NA
CASSPTDRVHTEAFF
>TRBV5-1|NA
CASSPQVFRETQYF
>TRBV29-1|NA
CSVGPLAGADTQYF
>TRBV18|NA
CASSPTSGRVAGELFF
>TRBV19|NA
CASSPDRSSYNEQFF
>TRBV4-3|medium-sized
CASSLGTSDSGANVLTF
>TRBV9|few
CASSVEPLTGTEAFF
>TRBV7-9|few
CASSDDSNWRGADTQYF
>TRBV7-8|NA
CASSVRTSGSTDTQYF
>TRBV10-1|NA
CASSESPGQGYNEQFF
>TRBV13|NA
CASSFLEGAEAFF
>TRBV6-1|NA
CASGRASYEQYF
>TRBV5-1|NA
CASSFGQGNQETQYF
>TRBV7-7|NA
CASSLAPGGNTGELFF
>TRBV7-3|NA
CASSDGSGRDDTQYF
>TRBV7-9|NA
CASSITGSSYNEQFF
>TRBV11-2|NA
CASSPQETQYF
>TRBV28|NA
CASSLFSREGGYTF
>TRBV27|NA
CASSLVSFANTGELFF
>TRBV30|NA
CAWRDRVDQPQHF
>TRBV4-1|NA
CASSQGNLKDRANTEAFF
>TRBV28|NA
CASSLYLADEQYF
>TRBV2|NA
CASRAGQGTEAFF
>TRBV5-1|NA
CASSQTGREQYF